This T cell receptor (beta chain) stems from a study of T cells in Graves' hyperthyroidism and ophthalmopathy (dated by TCRdb to the late 2010s). In terms of the full investigation: Peripheral blood was sampled at the time of initial diagnosis, prior to any treatment. After sampling, hyperthyroidism patients received methimazole starting at 30 mg daily, and ophthalmopathy patients received high-dose intravenous methylprednisolone. To identify TCR V-J signatures that set the groups apart, the researchers used a discovery cohort of 100 patients, made up of 43 with Graves' ophthalmopathy and some 56 with stable Graves' hyperthyroidism. Whether ophthalmopathy could be predicted prospectively was tested in an independent validation cohort made up of roughly 19 hyperthyroidism patients plus 17 patients who later progressed to ophthalmopathy. For training and testing, the 100 or so patients in the discovery cohort were randomly divided in a 7:3 ratio. According to the paper, TCR Vbeta CDR3 sequencing was carried out on 135 peripheral blood samples, which came from some 41 ophthalmopathy, 75 or so hyperthyroidism and roughly 17 progressor patients. In more than 5 Graves' hyperthyroidism patients, the study also compared T-cell repertoires from thyroid tissue with T-cell repertoires from blood. Points the paper makes about the study in general: In validation, the model predicted progression to ophthalmopathy with 60% to 71% sensitivity and less than 75% specificity, a median of around 6.6 months before onset. No statistical method was used to fix the sample size in advance, and group allocation was not hidden from the investigators. In cross-validation, a model built on a 13 V-J signature told ophthalmopathy apart from stable hyperthyroidism with under 90% sensitivity and 81% to 82% specificity, and in testing the same model reached 80%/75%. Blood samples also contained most of the expanded thyroid clonotypes (frequency above 0.001), which suggests that blood repertoires may reflect thyroid immune responses.

TCR beta CDR3 regions were amplified from RNA transcripts. For the first round of RT-PCR on the TCR CDR3, the HTBI primer set was used together with the Qiagen OneStep RT-PCR kit. Libraries were constructed in a second round of multiplex PCR, after which size selection and purification were performed. Paired-end sequencing of the libraries was performed with 100 bp reads on an Illumina HiSeq2000. Turning to the authors' computational methods: SOAPnuke was used to process the raw data, removing reads that contained adapters or uncalled bases, had a mean Phred below 15, or lacked an exact match to the constant primer or identifier. COPE v1.2.5 was used to merge the high-quality paired reads, and each unique nucleotide sequence was defined as a clonotype. MiTCR v1.1 was used to align clonotypes to the IMGT TRBV, TRBD and TRBJ reference segments. The analysis was restricted to V-J combinations with a frequency above 0.0001, which together covered 99% to 99.2% of the repertoires. The TCS score was defined as F50 (clonal expansion) divided by E x V (chaos), with BLOSUM62-based TCRdist calculated between CDR3 peptides within each V-J. Welch's t-statistics and random forest reduced around 520 V-J features to 13, which were used in a naive Bayes classifier (R e1071). The Morisita-Horn index was used to measure how similar the thyroid and blood repertoires were. The public sequencing data were trimmed at Q25 with fastp and processed into clonotypes with MiXCR by TCRdb, which kept only in-frame beta chains. CDR3 protein sequences are deduplicated, and each keeps its most common genes and DNA. The V and J calls and clone size are TCRdb's, not the authors'. For this sample the table gives roughly 35,000 distinct CDR3 sequences, of which 52% were detected only once. The leading ten clones occupy about 25% of the sample.

Concerning this clonotype itself: Its antigen remains undetermined. No per-base quality is available; no much larger clone lies one base away.

For CDR1 and CDR2, the germline V gene (reference sequence) lists DFQATT and SNEGSKA. From its cysteine to its phenylalanine, the CDR3 spans 15 amino acids. Only CDR3 DNA remains: 45 bases, in frame from the first base. V sheds 1 base and J sheds 5 bases, leaving 17 bases between their ends. Ophthalmopathy patients had moderately to severely active disease, Clinical Activity Score of at least 3, NOSPECS grade of at least 4, and duration under 3 months. The study excluded patients with uncontrolled infections, other autoimmune diseases, pregnancy or lactation. Clinical symptoms, serum thyroxine and TRAb, thyroid ultrasound, and orbital computed tomography formed the basis for the diagnoses. PBMCs were separated from around 9.1 ml of fresh peripheral blood using Ficoll-Paque density gradient centrifugation. Trizol reagent was used to extract total RNA, and RNA quality was then checked on an Agilent 2100 Bioanalyzer.

This clonotype was obtained from a woman aged 40-49 years with Graves' ophthalmopathy. The sequenced sample was blood. The V and J segments used are TRBV20-1 and TRBJ2-5; a weak D assignment points to TRBD2 (6 bases agree). For the CDR3, the sequence is CSARVAGRPRETQYF. The DNA sequence is as follows: TGCAGTGCTAGAGTTGCGGGGAGACCCAGGGAGACCCAGTACTTC.